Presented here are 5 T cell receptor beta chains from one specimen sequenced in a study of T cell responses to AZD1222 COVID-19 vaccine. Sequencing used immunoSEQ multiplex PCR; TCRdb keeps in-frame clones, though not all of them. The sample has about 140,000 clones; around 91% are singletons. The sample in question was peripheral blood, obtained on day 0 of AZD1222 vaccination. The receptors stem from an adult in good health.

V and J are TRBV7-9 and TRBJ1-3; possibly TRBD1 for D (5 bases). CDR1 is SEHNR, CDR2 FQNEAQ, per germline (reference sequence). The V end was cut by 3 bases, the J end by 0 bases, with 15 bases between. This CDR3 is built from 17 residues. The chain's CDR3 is CASSFTMGPNSGNTIYF. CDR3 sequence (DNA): TGTGCCAGCAGCTTTACCATGGGACCGAACTCTGGAAACACCATATATTTT.

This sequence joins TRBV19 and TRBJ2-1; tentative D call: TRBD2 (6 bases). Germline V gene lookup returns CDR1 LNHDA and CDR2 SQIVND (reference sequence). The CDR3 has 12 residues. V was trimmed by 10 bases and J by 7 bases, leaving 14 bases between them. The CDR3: CATLGLRNEQFF. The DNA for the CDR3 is TGTGCCACCCTGGGACTTCGGAATGAGCAGTTCTTC.

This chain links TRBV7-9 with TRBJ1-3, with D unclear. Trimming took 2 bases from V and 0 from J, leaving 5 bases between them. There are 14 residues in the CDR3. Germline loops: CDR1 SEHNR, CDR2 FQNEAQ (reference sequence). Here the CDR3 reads CASSLRSSGNTIYF. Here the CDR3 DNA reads TGTGCCAGCAGCTTAAGGAGCTCTGGAAACACCATATATTTT.

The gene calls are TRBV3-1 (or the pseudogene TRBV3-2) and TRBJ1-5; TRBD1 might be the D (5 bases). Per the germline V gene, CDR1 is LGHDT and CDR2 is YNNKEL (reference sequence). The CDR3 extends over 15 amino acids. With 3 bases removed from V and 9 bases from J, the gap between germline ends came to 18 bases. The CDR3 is CASSQGGRPKWPQHF. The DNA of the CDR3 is TGTGCCAGCAGCCAGGGGGGGAGGCCCAAGTGGCCCCAGCATTTT.

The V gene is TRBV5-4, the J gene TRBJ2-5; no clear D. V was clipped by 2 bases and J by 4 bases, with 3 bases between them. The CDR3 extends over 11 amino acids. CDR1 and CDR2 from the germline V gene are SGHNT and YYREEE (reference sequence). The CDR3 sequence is CASSFRETQYF. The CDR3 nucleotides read TGTGCCAGCAGCTTCAGAGAGACCCAGTACTTC.